These 13 T cell receptor beta chains share one sample of origin, sequenced in a study of T-cell memory formation after mild COVID-19. TCRdb passed the 5' RACE reads through MiXCR, listing each CDR3 protein once. This table holds 95,000 to 110,000 distinct CDR3 sequences, over 13% found once. Input material: PBMCs or a T cell subset sorted from them (not recorded which). These receptors all come from a man aged 18 to 29 who had mild COVID-19 (a few samples of this study predate the infection). Cell type and time point are not known.

This clonotype has just a few counts. J is TRBJ2-1 and V is TRBV20-1, with D tentatively TRBD2 (5 bases). CDR3 length equals 14 residues. CDR1 and CDR2 (germline): DFQATT, SNEGSKA (reference sequence). The V gene lost 8 bases and the J gene lost 5 bases, with 19 bases spanning the gap. The CDR3 DNA sequence: TGCAGTCCCGCTTTGCGGGTCAGGAACAATGAGCAGTTCTTC. It translates to CSPALRVRNNEQFF.

Ten or more counts support this clonotype. The rearrangement joins TRBV7-8 to TRBJ2-7; unclear D gene. V was pared by 2 bases and J by 0 bases, with 11 bases between. The CDR3 runs to 15 residues. Germline V gives CDR1 SGHVS, CDR2 FQNEAQ. This chain's CDR3 is CASSLYSGSSYEQYV. CDR3 coding DNA: TGTGCCAGCAGCTTATATTCCGGCAGCTCCTACGAGCAGTACGTC.

This clonotype was found a few times. The chain recombines TRBV19 with TRBJ1-4, with a weak D call TRBD1 (5 bases). CDR1 LNHDA and CDR2 SQIVND come from the germline V gene (reference sequence). The CDR3 length is 17 residues. V lost 4 bases to trimming and J lost 6 bases, with 21 bases between them. CDR3 protein: CASSSLIRDRKDEKLFF. CDR3 nucleotide sequence: TGTGCCAGTAGTAGTCTAATCCGGGACCGAAAAGATGAAAAACTGTTTTTT. Filled out from reference TRBV19 and TRBJ1-4, the complete variable domain reads DGGITQSPKYLFRKEGQNVTLSCEQNLNHDAMYWYRQDPGQGLRLIYYSQIVNDFQKGDIAEGYSVSREKKESFPLTVTSAQKNPTAFYLCASSSLIRDRKDEKLFFGSGTQLSVL.

This clonotype was detected only a few times. This rearrangement joins TRBV25-1 to TRBJ1-5; no firm D call. The germline gives CDR1 MGHDK, CDR2 SYGVNS. Between the trimmed V and J ends, which lost 4 bases and 10 bases, there was a span of 14 bases. CDR3 size: 13 residues. The CDR3 sequence: CASSGSLWGPQHF. CDR3 sequence (DNA): TGTGCCAGCAGTGGATCACTGTGGGGTCCCCAGCATTTT. The entire variable domain, with the rest obtained from reference TRBV25-1 and TRBJ1-5, is as follows: EADIYQTPRYLVIGTGKKITLECSQTMGHDKMYWYQQDPGMELHLIHYSYGVNSTEKGDLSSESTVSRIRTEHFPLTLESARPSHTSQYLCASSGSLWGPQHFGDGTRLSIL.

This clonotype was found a few times. The chain uses TRBV6-2 or TRBV6-3 and TRBJ2-3; 8 bases map to TRBD2. This CDR3 region has 18 residues. CDR1 MNHEY and CDR2 SVGEGT come from the germline V gene. V gave up 2 bases and J gave up 6 bases; unmatched junction bases: 16. The DNA for the CDR3 is TGTGCCAGCAGTTACGACGGCGGGGGGTCTTTTGACGTGGATACGCAGTATTTT. It yields the protein CASSYDGGGSFDVDTQYF.

This clonotype occurred a few times. V is TRBV12-3 or TRBV12-4 and J is TRBJ2-2; 7 bases line up with TRBD1. This CDR3 comprises 14 residues. The J segment lost 4 bases and the V segment lost 8 bases, leaving 7 bases of the junction unmatched. The CDR3 bases are TGTGCCAGCCAGTGGGGACAGTCCACCGGGGAGCTGTTTTTT. Its translation: CASQWGQSTGELFF.

This clonotype showed up just a few times. The CDR3 DNA is TGCGCCAGCAGCACGGTCTTAGGCGGGGGGAACACAGATACGCAGTATTTT. Protein product: CASSTVLGGGNTDTQYF. J is TRBJ2-3 and V is TRBV4-1, with 8 positions matching TRBD2. CDR1 is MGHRA and CDR2 is YSYEKL in the germline V gene. Trimming at V came to 5 bases and at J to 2 bases, leaving 12 bases not matched to a gene. There are 17 residues in the CDR3.

V gene TRBV6-5 combines with J gene TRBJ1-1; D may be TRBD1 (6 bases). The CDR3 is 16 amino acids. The germline V gene encodes CDR1 MNHEY and CDR2 SVGAGI. V was shortened by 6 bases and J by 0 bases, with 17 bases between the two germline ends. The CDR3 here is CASSYGQSYMNTEAFF. CDR3 nucleotide sequence: TGTGCCAGCAGCTACGGACAGTCCTACATGAACACTGAAGCTTTCTTT.

This clonotype was observed a few times. This chain connects TRBV7-2 to TRBJ2-7; 12 bases fit TRBD1. V was clipped by 4 bases and J by 6 bases; unmatched bases: 1. Per the germline V gene, CDR1 is SGHTA and CDR2 is FQGNSA. The length of the CDR3 is 13 residues. CDR3 nucleotides: TGTGCCAGCAGCTGGGGACAGGGGGCCGAGCAGTACGTC. Translated, it gives CASSWGQGAEQYV.

CDR3 sequence reads: CASRSDRGAQPQHF. CDR3 DNA sequence: TGTGCCAGCAGGTCCGACAGGGGAGCTCAGCCCCAGCATTTT. The chain uses TRBV6-2 or TRBV6-3 and TRBJ1-5; TRBD1 matches 8 bases. CDR3 length: 14 amino acids. CDR1 and CDR2 (germline): MNHEY, SVGEGT. V dropped 6 bases and J dropped 6; count of bases not matched to a gene: 7.

This chain links TRBV12-3 or TRBV12-4 with TRBJ2-7, with D possibly matching TRBD2 (6 bases). This CDR3 has 12 amino acids. V shed 2 bases and J shed 11 bases, with 13 bases lying between them. The CDR3 sequence is CASSLTRESEYF. The CDR3 region has the DNA TGTGCCAGCAGTTTAACTCGGGAGTCCGAGTACTTC.

This clonotype was recorded many times. The chain has TRBV11-2 and TRBJ2-2; D not resolved. CDR3 size: 16 residues. Germline V gene sequence: CDR1 SGHAT, CDR2 FQNNGV. The germline V and J ends were trimmed by 3 bases and 4 bases, with 15 bases remaining between them. The CDR3 DNA sequence: TGTGCCAGCAGCTTTAGATTTCTCGGGTTCACCGGGGAGCTGTTTTTT. Its protein is CASSFRFLGFTGELFF. Full variable domain (outside the CDR3, taken from reference TRBV11-2 and TRBJ2-2): EAGVAQSPRYKIIEKRQSVAFWCNPISGHATLYWYQQILGQGPKLLIQFQNNGVVDDSQLPKDRFSAERLKGVDSTLKIQPAKLEDSAVYLCASSFRFLGFTGELFFGEGSRLTVL.

This clonotype was detected a few times. The genes are TRBV6-5 and TRBJ1-2; perhaps TRBD1 as D (5 bases). The CDR3 length is 13 residues. CDR1 and CDR2 from the germline V gene are MNHEY and SVGAGI. V was clipped by 2 bases and J by 3 bases, with 7 bases between them. The CDR3, as DNA: TGTGCCAGCAGTTACGGGACGGACTATGGCTACACCTTC. Residues: CASSYGTDYGYTF.